This T cell receptor (beta chain) was obtained from a study of post-analysis software for immune sequencing data. Study-wide context: Relapsing-remitting, secondary progressive and progressive-relapsing forms of multiple sclerosis all featured among disease courses. General study results and limits: Patients showed TRBV5-6, TRBV5-1 and TRBV20-1 among 4 or 5 TRBV segments more frequent than in controls. The study found significantly lower normalized Chao1 diversity in multiple sclerosis patients than in controls.

Germline V gene data show CDR1 as SGHRS and CDR2 as YFSETQ. This CDR3 spans 15 amino acids. The V gene lost 4 bases and the J gene lost 5 bases, with 19 bases spanning the gap. Concerning this clonotype itself: Its specificity is not known.

Researchers reported that TCR beta cDNA libraries carried unique molecular identifiers. T cells, about 0.85 to 11 million of them, yielded 500,000 or so cDNA molecules. TCRdb passed the PCR reads through MiXCR, listing each CDR3 protein once. This table holds 820,000 or so distinct CDR3 sequences, approximately 50% found once. The rearrangement uses TRBV5-1 and TRBJ2-7; a possible D gene is TRBD2 (6 bases). This TCR came from a girl between 10 and 17 years old with multiple sclerosis. Sequenced sample: blood. In DNA form, the CDR3 reads TGCGCCAGCAGCCCCGGACTAACAGCCAGCCACGAGCAGTACTTC. Translation gives CASSPGLTASHEQYF.